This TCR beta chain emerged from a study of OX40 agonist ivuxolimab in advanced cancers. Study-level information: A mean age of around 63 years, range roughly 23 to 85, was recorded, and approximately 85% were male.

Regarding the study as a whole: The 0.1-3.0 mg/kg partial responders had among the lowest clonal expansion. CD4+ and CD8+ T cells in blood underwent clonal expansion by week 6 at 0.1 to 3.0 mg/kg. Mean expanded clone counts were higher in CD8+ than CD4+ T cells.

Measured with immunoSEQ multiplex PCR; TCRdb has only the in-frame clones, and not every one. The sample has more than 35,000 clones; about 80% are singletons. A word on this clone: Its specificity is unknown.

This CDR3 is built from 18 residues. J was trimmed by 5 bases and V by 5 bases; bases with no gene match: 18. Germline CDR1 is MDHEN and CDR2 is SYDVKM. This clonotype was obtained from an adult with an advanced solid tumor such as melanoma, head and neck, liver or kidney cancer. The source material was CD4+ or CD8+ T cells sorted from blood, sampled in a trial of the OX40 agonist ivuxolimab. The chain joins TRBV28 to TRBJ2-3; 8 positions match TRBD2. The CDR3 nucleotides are TGTGCCAGCAGTCCCTTTGAAAGGGCTAGCGGGTTTGGAGATACGCAGTATTTT. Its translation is CASSPFERASGFGDTQYF.